The source of this TCR beta chain is a study of CXCR3-negative and CXCR3-positive naive CD8 T cells. Study-wide background: Roughly 135 million TRB reads were obtained overall (about 1.5 +/- 0.3 million per library). Study-wide points: Diversity was high in both naive subsets and much lower in memory cells. Surface CD5 was comparable between naive subsets; TCR strength was inferred from TRB CDR3 properties. The study found that naive CXCR3-negative and CXCR3-positive cells shared TRBV-TRBJ usage, while memory cells differed. Naive cells positive for CXCR3 carried more hydrophobic TRB CDR3s than CXCR3-negative ones.

The CDR3 contains 14 residues. Comments on this clonotype: Antigen: not known.

TRB cDNA was prepared as libraries by UMI-labeled 5' RACE. Using the 5' RACE reads, TCRdb records one entry per CDR3 protein without DNA. The sample has some 150,000 distinct CDR3 sequences. The sequencing input was naive CXCR3+ CD8+ T cells from blood. Subset given: CD45RO-CCR7+CD27+CD95- naive CD8+ T cells expressing CXCR3 (TNR3+). This receptor was identified in a human donor in good health. Some clones in this sample may be carry-over from other donors' samples. This rearrangement joins TRBV12-3 or TRBV12-4 to TRBJ2-5; TCRdb's D gene call, TRBD1, goes unchecked for lack of DNA. CDR3 residues: CASSLFRGGWTQYF.